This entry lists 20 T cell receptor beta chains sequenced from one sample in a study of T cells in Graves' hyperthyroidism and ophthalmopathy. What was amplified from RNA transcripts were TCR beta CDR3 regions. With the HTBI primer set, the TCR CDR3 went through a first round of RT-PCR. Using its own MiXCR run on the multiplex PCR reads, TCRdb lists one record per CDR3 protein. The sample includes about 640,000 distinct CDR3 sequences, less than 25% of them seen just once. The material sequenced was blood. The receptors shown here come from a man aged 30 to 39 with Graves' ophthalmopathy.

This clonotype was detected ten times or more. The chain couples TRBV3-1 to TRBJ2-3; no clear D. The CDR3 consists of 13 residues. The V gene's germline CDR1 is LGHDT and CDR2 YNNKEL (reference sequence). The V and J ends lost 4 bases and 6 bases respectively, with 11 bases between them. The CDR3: CASSRVPQDTQYF. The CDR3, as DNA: TGTGCCAGCAGCCGAGTCCCACAGGATACGCAGTATTTT.

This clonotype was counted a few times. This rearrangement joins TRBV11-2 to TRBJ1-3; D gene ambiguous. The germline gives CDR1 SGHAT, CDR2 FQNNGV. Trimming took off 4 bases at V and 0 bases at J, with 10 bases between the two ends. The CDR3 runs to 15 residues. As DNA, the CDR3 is TGTGCCAGCAGCTCCGACGGGATCTCTGGAAACACCATATATTTT. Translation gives CASSSDGISGNTIYF. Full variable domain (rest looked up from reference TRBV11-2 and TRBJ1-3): EAGVAQSPRYKIIEKRQSVAFWCNPISGHATLYWYQQILGQGPKLLIQFQNNGVVDDSQLPKDRFSAERLKGVDSTLKIQPAKLEDSAVYLCASSSDGISGNTIYFGEGSWLTVV.

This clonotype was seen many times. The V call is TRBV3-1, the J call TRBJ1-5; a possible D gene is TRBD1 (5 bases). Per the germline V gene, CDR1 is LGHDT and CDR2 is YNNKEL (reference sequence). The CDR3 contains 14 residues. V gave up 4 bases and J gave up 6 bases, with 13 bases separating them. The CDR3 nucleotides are TGTGCCAGCAGCCCAGGGACCGACACTCAGCCCCAGCATTTT. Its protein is CASSPGTDTQPQHF. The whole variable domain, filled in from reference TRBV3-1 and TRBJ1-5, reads DTAVSQTPKYLVTQMGNDKSIKCEQNLGHDTMYWYKQDSKKFLKIMFSYNNKELIINETVPNRFSPKSPDKAHLNLHINSLELGDSAVYFCASSPGTDTQPQHFGDGTRLSIL.

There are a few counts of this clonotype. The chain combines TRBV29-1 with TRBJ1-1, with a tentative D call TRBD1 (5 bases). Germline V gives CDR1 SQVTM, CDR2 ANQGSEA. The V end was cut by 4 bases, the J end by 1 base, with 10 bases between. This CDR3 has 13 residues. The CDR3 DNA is TGCAGCGTTGTATCAGGGAGGAACACTGAAGCTTTCTTT. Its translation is CSVVSGRNTEAFF.

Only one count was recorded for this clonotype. The CDR3, as DNA: TGTGCCAGCAGCTCCGTTGGGACAGCCGACTCTGGAAACACCATATATTTT. It yields the protein CASSSVGTADSGNTIYF. The chain is built from TRBV7-9 and TRBJ1-3; 7 positions match TRBD1. Trimming removed 4 bases from V and 0 bases from J; junction bases left unmatched: 9. The CDR3 extends over 17 amino acids. Germline V CDR1 and CDR2: SEHNR, FQNEAQ (reference sequence).

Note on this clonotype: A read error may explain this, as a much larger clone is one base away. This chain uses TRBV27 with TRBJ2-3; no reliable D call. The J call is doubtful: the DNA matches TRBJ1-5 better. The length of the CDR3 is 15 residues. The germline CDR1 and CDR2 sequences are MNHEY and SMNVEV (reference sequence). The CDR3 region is CASSRSGSGTDTQHF. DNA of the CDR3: TGTGCCAGCAGTCGAAGCGGGAGTGGTACAGATACGCAGCATTTT.

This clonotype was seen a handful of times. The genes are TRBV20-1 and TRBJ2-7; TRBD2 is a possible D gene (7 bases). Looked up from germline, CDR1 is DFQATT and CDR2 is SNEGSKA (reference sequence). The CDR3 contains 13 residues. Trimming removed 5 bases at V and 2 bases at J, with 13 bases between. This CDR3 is CSAGGGGTYEQYF. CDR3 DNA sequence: TGCAGTGCTGGGGGGGGCGGAACCTACGAGCAGTACTTC.

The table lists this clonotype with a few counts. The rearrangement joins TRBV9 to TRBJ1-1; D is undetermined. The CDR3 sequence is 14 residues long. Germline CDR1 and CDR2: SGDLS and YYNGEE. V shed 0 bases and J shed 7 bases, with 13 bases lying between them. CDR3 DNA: TGTGCCAGCAGCGTAGGGCCGGAGCGAGGTGAAGCTTTCTTT. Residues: CASSVGPERGEAFF.

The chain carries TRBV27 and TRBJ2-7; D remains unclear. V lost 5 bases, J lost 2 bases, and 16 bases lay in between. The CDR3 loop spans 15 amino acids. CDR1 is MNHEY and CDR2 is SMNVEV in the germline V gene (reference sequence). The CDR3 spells CASSPDSFPTYEQYF. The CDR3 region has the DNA TGTGCCAGCAGTCCCGACTCCTTCCCTACCTACGAGCAGTACTTC.

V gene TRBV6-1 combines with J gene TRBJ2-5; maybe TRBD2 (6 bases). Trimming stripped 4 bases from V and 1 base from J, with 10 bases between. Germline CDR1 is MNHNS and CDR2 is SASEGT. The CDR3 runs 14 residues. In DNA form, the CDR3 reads TGTGCCAGCAGTGGTAGCGGAATCCAAGAGACCCAGTACTTC. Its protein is CASSGSGIQETQYF.

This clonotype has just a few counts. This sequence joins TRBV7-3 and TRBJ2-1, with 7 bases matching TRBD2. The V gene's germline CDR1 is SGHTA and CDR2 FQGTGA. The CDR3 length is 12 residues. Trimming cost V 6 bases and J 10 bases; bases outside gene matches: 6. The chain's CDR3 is CASSPGGIEQFF. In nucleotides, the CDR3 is TGTGCCAGCAGTCCCGGGGGGATCGAGCAGTTCTTC.

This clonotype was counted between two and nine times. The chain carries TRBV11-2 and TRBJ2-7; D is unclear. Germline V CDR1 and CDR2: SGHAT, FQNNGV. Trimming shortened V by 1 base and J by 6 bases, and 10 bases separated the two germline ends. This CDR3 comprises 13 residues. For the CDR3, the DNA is TGTGCCAGCAGCTTAGGGGGTAGTACCGAGCAGTACTTC. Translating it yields CASSLGGSTEQYF.

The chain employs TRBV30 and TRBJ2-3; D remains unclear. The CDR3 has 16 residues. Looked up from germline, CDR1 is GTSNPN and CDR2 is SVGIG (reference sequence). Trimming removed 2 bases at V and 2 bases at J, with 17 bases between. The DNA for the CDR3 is TGTGCCTGGAGTATGCGTTACTCCGACCCCACAGATACGCAGTATTTT. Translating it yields CAWSMRYSDPTDTQYF.

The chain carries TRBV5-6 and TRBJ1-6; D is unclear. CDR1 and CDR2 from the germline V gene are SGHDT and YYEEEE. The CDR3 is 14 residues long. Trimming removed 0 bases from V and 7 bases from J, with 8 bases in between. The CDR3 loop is CASSLVSGNSPLHF. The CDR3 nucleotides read TGTGCCAGCAGCTTGGTTTCCGGGAATTCACCCCTCCACTTT.

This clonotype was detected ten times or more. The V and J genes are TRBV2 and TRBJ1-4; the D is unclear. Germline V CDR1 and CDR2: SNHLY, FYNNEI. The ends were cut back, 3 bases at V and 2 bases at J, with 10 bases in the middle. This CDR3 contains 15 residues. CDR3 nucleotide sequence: TGTGCCAGCAGTGATTGGGGAATGACTAATGAAAAACTGTTTTTT. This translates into CASSDWGMTNEKLFF. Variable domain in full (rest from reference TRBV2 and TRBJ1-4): EPEVTQTPSHQVTQMGQEVILRCVPISNHLYFYWYRQILGQKVEFLVSFYNNEISEKSEIFDDQFSVERPDGSNFTLKIRSTKLEDSAMYFCASSDWGMTNEKLFFGSGTQLSVL.

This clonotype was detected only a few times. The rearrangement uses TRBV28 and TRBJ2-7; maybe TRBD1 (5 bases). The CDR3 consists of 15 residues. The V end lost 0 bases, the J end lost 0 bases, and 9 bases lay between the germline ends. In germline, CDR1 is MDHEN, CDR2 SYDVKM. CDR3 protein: CASSLWDTDSYEQYF. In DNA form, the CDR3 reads TGTGCCAGCAGTTTATGGGACACAGACTCCTACGAGCAGTACTTC.

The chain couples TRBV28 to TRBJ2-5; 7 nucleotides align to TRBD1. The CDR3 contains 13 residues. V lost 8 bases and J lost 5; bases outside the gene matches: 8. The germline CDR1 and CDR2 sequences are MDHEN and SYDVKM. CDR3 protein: CASSKGASETQYF. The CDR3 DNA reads TGTGCCAGCTCAAAGGGGGCCTCGGAGACCCAGTACTTC.

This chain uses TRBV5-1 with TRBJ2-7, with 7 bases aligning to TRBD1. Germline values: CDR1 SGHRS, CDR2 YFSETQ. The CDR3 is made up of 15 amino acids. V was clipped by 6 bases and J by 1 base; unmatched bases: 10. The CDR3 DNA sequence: TGCGCCAGCACCCTTGGGACAGATATTTCCTACGAGCAGTACTTC. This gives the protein CASTLGTDISYEQYF.

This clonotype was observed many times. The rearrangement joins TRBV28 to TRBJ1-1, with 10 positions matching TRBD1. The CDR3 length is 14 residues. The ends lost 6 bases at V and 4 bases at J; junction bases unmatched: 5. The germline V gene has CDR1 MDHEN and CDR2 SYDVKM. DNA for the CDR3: TGTGCCAGCAGCTCAAGGACAGGGGGCACTGAAGCTTTCTTT. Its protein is CASSSRTGGTEAFF.

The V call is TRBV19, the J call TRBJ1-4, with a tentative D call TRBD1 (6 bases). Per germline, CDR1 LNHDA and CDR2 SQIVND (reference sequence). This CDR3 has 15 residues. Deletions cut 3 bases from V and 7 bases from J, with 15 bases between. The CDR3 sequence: CASSIPGALGEKLFF. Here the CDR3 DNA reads TGTGCCAGTAGTATTCCGGGGGCATTGGGTGAAAAACTGTTTTTT.